This T cell receptor beta chain stems from a study of blood T cell repertoires in COVID-19. Looking at the study overall: Samples came from the United States, Italy and Spain, spanning acute and convalescent COVID-19.

Using immunoSEQ multiplex PCR, the repertoire was profiled, and TCRdb retains in-frame clones only, with some absent. The data show 250,000 to 350,000 clones, around 90% seen once. This clone was observed once. Specimen: PBMCs or T cells enriched from blood (not recorded which). This clonotype was obtained from a woman aged 18-35 years with acute COVID-19.

CDR3 coding DNA: TGTGCCAGTAGTCCAGACAGGGGGCTGGCTCAGCCCCAGCATTTT. Translated, it gives CASSPDRGLAQPQHF. This chain connects TRBV19 to TRBJ1-5, with 10 bases matching TRBD1. The germline V gene encodes CDR1 LNHDA and CDR2 SQIVND (reference sequence). V shed 5 bases and J 6 bases; nucleotides not matched to a gene: 7. This CDR3 has 15 amino acids.